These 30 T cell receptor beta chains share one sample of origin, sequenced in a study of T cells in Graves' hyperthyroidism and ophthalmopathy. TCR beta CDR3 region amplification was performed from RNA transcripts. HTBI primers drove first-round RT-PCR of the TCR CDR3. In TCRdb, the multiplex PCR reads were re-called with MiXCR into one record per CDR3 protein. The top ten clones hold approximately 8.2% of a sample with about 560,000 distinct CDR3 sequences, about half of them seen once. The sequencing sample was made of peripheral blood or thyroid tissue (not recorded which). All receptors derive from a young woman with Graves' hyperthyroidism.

The CDR3 nucleotides read TGTGCCAGCAGTGTACTAGCGGGAGACCAAGAGACCCAGTACTTC. Translating it yields CASSVLAGDQETQYF. V gene TRBV2 combines with J gene TRBJ2-5, with 11 bases fitting TRBD2. V was pared by 4 bases and J by 0 bases, with 1 base of the junction left unmatched. CDR1 and CDR2 (germline): SNHLY, FYNNEI. This CDR3 is 15 amino acids long.

CDR3: CASKMSDLETQYF. CDR3 DNA: TGTGCCAGTAAGATGTCCGATTTAGAGACCCAGTACTTC. This chain connects TRBV19 to TRBJ2-5; the D is unclear. The ends were cut back, 7 bases at V and 4 bases at J, with 13 bases in the middle. Germline V gene sequence: CDR1 LNHDA, CDR2 SQIVND (reference sequence). The CDR3 consists of 13 residues.

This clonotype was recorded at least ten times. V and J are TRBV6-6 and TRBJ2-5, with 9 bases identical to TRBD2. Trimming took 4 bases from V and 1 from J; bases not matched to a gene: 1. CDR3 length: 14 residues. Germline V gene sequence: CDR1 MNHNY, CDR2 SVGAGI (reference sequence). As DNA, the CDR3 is TGTGCCAGCAGTTCGACTAGCGGCCAAGAGACCCAGTACTTC. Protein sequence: CASSSTSGQETQYF.

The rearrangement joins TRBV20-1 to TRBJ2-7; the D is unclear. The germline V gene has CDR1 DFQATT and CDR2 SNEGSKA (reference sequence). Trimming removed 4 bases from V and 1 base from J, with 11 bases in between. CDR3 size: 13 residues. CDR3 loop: CSAKPDGSYEQYF. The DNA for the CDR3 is TGCAGTGCTAAGCCGGACGGATCCTACGAGCAGTACTTC.

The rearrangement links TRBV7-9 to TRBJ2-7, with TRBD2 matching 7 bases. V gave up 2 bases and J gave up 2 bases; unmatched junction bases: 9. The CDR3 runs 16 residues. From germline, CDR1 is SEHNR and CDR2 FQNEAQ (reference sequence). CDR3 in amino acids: CASSLRIAGPAYEQYF. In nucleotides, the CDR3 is TGTGCCAGCAGCTTAAGGATAGCGGGCCCAGCCTACGAGCAGTACTTC.

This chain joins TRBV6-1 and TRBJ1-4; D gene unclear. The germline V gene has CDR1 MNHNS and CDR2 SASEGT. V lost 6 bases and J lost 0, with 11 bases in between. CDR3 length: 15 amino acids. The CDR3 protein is CASRETGSTNEKLFF. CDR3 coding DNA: TGTGCCAGCAGGGAGACTGGTTCAACTAATGAAAAACTGTTTTTT.

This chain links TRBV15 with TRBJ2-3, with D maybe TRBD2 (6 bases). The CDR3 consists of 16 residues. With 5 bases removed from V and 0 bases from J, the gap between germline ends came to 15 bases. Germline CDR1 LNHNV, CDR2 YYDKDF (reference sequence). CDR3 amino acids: CATSGPGLISTDTQYF. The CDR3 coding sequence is TGTGCCACCAGCGGACCGGGACTGATTAGCACAGATACGCAGTATTTT.

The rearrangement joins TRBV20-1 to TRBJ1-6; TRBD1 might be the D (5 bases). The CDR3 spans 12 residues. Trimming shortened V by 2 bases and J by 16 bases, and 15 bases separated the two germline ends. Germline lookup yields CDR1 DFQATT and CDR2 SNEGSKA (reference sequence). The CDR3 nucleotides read TGCAGTGCTAGACTAGGACAATTGAGACTCCACTTT. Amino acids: CSARLGQLRLHF.

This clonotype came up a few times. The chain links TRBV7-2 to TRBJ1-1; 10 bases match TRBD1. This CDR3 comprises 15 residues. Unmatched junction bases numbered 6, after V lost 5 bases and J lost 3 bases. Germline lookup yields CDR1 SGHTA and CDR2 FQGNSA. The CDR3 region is CASSPETGGYTEAFF. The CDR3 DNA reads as TGTGCCAGCAGCCCAGAGACAGGGGGCTACACTGAAGCTTTCTTT.

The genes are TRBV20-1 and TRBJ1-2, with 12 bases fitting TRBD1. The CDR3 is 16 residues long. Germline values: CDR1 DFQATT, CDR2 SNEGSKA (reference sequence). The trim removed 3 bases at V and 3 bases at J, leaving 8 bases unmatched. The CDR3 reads CSARVPGQGAHYGYTF. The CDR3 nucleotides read TGCAGTGCTAGGGTACCGGGACAGGGGGCACACTATGGCTACACCTTC.

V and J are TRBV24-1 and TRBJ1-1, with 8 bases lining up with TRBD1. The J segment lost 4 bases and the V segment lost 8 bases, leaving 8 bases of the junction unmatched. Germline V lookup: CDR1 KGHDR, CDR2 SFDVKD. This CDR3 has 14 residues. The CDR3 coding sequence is TGTGCCACCACTGCAGGGGGCGGGAGCACTGAAGCTTTCTTT. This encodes CATTAGGGSTEAFF.

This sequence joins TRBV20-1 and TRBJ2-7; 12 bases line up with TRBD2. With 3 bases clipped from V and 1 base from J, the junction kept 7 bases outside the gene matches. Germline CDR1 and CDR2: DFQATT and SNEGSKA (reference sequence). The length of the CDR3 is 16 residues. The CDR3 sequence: CSARLTSGSGSYEQYF. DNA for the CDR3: TGCAGTGCTAGGCTGACTAGCGGGAGTGGATCCTACGAGCAGTACTTC.

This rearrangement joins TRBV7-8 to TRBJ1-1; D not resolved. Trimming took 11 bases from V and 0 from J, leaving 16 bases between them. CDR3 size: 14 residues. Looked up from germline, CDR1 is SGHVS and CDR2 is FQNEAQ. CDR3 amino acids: CAWTPGRMNTEAFF. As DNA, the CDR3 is TGTGCCTGGACCCCCGGGAGAATGAACACTGAAGCTTTCTTT.

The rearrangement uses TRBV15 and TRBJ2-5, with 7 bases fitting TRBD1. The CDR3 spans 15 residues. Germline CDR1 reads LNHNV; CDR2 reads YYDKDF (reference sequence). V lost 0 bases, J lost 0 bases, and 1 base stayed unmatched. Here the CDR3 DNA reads TGTGCCACCAGCAGAGAAGGACAGGACCAAGAGACCCAGTACTTC. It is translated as CATSREGQDQETQYF.

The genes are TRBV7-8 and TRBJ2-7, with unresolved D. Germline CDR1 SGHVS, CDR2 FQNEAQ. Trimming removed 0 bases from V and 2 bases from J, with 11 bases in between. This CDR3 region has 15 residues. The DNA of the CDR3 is TGTGCCAGCAGCTTAGCTCTCCCAGTTCCCTACGAGCAGTACTTC. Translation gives CASSLALPVPYEQYF.

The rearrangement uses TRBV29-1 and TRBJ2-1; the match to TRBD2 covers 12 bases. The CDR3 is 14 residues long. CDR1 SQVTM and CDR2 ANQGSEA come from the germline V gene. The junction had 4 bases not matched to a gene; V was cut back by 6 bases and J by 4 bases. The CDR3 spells CSVRTSGTYNEQFF. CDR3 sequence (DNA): TGCAGCGTCAGGACTAGCGGGACTTACAATGAGCAGTTCTTC.

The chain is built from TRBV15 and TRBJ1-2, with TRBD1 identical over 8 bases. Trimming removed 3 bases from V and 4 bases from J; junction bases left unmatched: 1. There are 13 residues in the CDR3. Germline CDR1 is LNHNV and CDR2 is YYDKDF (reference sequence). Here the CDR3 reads CATSSTGGYGYTF. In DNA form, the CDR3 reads TGTGCCACCAGCAGTACAGGGGGCTATGGCTACACCTTC.

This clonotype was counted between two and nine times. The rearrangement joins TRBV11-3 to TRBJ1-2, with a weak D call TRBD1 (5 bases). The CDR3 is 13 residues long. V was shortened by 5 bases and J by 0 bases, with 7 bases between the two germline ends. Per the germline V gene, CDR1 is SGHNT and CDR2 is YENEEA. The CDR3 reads CASSGRANYGYTF. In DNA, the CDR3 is TGTGCCAGCAGCGGCAGGGCTAACTATGGCTACACCTTC.

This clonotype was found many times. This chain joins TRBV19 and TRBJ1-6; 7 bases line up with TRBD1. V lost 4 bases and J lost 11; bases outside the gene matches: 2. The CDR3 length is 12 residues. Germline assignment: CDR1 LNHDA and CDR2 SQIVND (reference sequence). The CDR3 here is CASSTQGAPLHF. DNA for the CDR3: TGTGCCAGTAGTACCCAGGGGGCACCCCTCCACTTT.

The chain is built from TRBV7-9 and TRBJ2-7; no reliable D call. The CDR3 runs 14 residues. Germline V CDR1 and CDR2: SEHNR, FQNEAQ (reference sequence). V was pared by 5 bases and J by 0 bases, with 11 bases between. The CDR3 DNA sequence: TGTGCCAGCAGCACCGGACGGACCTCCTACGAGCAGTACTTC. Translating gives CASSTGRTSYEQYF.

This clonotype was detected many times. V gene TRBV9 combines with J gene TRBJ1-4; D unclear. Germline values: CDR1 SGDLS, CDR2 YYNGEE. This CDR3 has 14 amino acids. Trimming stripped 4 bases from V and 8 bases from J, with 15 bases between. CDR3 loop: CASSFSGMEEKLFF. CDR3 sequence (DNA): TGTGCCAGCAGCTTCTCCGGGATGGAAGAAAAACTGTTTTTT.

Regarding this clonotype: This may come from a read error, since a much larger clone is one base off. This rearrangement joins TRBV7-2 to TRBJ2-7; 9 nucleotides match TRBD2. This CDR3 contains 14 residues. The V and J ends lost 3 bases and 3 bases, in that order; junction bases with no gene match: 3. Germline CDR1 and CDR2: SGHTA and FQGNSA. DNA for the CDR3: TGTGCCAGCAGCTTCGGCGGGAGGGACTACGAGCAGTACTTC. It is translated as CASSFGGRDYEQYF.

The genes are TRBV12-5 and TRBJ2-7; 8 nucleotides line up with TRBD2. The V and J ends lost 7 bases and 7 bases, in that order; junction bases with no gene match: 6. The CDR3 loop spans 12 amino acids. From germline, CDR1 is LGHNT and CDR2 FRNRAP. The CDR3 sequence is CASDQRESEQYF. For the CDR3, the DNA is TGTGCTAGTGATCAGCGGGAGAGTGAGCAGTACTTC.

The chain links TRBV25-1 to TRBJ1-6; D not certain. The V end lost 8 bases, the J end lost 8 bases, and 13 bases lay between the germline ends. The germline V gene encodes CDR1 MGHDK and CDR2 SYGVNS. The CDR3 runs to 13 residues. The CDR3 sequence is CASSPRLDSPLHF. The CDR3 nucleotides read TGTGCCAGCTCACCTCGTCTTGATTCACCCCTCCACTTT.

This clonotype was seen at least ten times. The CDR3 region has the DNA TGCAGCGTTGTGAACAGGGAGAACTATGGCTACACCTTC. It is translated as CSVVNRENYGYTF. The chain carries TRBV29-1 and TRBJ1-2, with D possibly matching TRBD1 (6 bases). CDR3 length equals 13 residues. Germline V lookup: CDR1 SQVTM, CDR2 ANQGSEA. V was shortened by 4 bases and J by 2 bases, with 11 bases between the two germline ends.

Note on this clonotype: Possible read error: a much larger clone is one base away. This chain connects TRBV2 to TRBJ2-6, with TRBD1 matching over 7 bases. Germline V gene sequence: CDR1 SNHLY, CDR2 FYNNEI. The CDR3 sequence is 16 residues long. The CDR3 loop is CAGRIQGSSGANVLTF. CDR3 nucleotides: TGTGCCGGCAGGATACAGGGGAGTTCTGGGGCCAACGTCCTGACTTTC.

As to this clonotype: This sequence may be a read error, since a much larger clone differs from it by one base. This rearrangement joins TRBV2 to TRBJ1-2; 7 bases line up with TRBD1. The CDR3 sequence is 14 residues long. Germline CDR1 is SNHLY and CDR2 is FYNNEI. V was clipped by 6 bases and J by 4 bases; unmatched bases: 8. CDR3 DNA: TGTGCCAGCAGGACCAACAGGGGAAGCTATGGCTACACCTTC. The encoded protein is CASRTNRGSYGYTF.

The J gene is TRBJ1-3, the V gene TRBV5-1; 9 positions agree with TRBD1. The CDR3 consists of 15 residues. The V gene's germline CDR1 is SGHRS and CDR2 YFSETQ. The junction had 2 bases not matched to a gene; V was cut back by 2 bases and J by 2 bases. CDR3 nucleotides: TGCGCCAGCAGCTTACAGGGGGCGCCTGGAAACACCATATATTTT. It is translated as CASSLQGAPGNTIYF.

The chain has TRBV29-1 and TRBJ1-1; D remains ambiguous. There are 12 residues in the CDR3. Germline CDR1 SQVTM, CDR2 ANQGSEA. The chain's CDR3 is CSDSQAPTEAFF. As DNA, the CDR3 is TGCAGTGACTCCCAGGCTCCCACTGAAGCTTTCTTT.

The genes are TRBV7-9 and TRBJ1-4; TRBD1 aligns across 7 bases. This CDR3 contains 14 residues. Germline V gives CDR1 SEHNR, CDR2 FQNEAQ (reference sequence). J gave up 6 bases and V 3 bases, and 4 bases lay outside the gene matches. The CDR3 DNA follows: TGTGCCAGCAGCTTTACAGGGACAGATGAAAAACTGTTTTTT. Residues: CASSFTGTDEKLFF.